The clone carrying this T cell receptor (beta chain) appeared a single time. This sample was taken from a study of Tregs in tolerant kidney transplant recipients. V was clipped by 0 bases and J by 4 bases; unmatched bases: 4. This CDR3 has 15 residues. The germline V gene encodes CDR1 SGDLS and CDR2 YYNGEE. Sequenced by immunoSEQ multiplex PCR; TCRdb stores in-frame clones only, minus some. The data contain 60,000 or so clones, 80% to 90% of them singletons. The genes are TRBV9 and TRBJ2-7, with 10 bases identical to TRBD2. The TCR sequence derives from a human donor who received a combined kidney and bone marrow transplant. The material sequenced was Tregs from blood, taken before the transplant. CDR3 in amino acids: CASSVGTSGEYEQYF. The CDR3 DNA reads TGTGCCAGCAGCGTAGGAACTAGCGGGGAGTACGAGCAGTACTTC. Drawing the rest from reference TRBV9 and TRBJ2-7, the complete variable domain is DSGVTQTPKHLITATGQRVTLRCSPRSGDLSVYWYQQSLDQGLQFLIQYYNGEERAKGNILERFSAQQFPDLHSELNLSSLELGDSALYFCASSVGTSGEYEQYFGPGTRLTVT.